The T cell receptor beta chain described here comes from a study of T-cell memory formation after mild COVID-19. As for the study in general: TCR clusters were largely donor specific.

V lost 5 bases and J 4 bases, leaving 21 bases between the germline ends. This CDR3 is 16 amino acids long. CDR1 MNHEY and CDR2 SMNVEV come from the germline V gene (reference sequence). After 5'RACE with constant-segment primers, TCR alpha and TCR beta cDNA libraries carrying sample barcodes and UMIs were obtained. TCRdb ran MiXCR on the 5' RACE reads and lists one entry per CDR3 protein. The sample has approximately 450,000 distinct CDR3 sequences, 15% to 20% seen once; the top ten hold 9% to 15%. Broader study findings: CD4+ contracting clones were mainly CM and EM; CD8+ ones, EMRA.

This clonotype was detected only a few times. Its antigen is not identified. This receptor was obtained from an adult woman who had mild COVID-19 (a few samples of this study predate the infection). Cell type and time point are not known. Sequenced: PBMCs or a T cell subset sorted from them (not recorded which). The chain combines TRBV27 with TRBJ2-7; tentative D call: TRBD2 (6 bases). DNA of the CDR3: TGTGCCAGCAGTCGCATAGTTTCGGGAGTCGTTTACGAGCAGTACTTC. Translated, it gives CASSRIVSGVVYEQYF.